This T cell receptor (beta chain) was captured in a study of blood T cell repertoires in COVID-19 (dated by TCRdb to the early 2020s). In terms of the full investigation: Samples from collaborators originated in the United States, Italy and Spain and spanned both the acute and convalescent phases of COVID-19. The material from the prospective study consisted of cDNA or gDNA derived from T cells, B-cell-depleted T cells, or PBMCs. Deeply sampled blood TCRbeta repertoires from subjects exposed to, actively infected with, or recovered from COVID-19 were included in the dataset. The repertoires were released in a freely available public database intended as a resource for research on the immune response to SARS-CoV-2. The samples were drawn from two sources: the first 160 participants of the ongoing ImmuneRACE study, and over 950 subjects contributed by 6 global collaborators. Sample metadata almost always included a de-identified subject ID, COVID-19 status, age in years and sex. Where available, HLA class I and class II types were taken from metadata supplied by the sample provider and were not determined by assay-based typing.

The collaborating institutions used their own protocols to collect whole blood in K2EDTA tubes. For TCRbeta analysis, collaborators shipped samples as frozen whole blood, isolated PBMCs, or DNA extracted from either of those sample types. Here is what the overall study found, with its caveats: The amount of clinical and demographic metadata varied by source and participant and was provided uncurated.

As to this clone: Its antigen is unknown. Per-nucleotide qualities are absent, and no much larger clonotype sits a single base away.

CDR1 and CDR2 are read off the germline V gene as SGHTA and FQGNSA. The CDR3 spans 14 residues, from the cysteine through the phenylalanine. Only the CDR3 DNA is retained, 42 bases long and in frame from the first base. The junction carries 10 bases between V and J, which are trimmed by 4 bases and 3 bases respectively. The immunoSEQ Assay, a bias-controlled multiplex PCR, was used to amplify TCRbeta CDR3 regions from genomic DNA. Under the source paper's analysis protocol: The number of nucleated cells in each sample was estimated by amplification of reference gene primers within the assay. To quantify the absolute abundance of each unique TCRbeta CDR3 rearrangement, sequence reads were collapsed and filtered. Productive Simpson clonality was computed per sample as the square root of Simpson's diversity index over productive rearrangements. This immuneACCESS table, as held by TCRdb, lists in-frame sequences with V and J called but not all clones. Of the missing ones, under half trace to an unresolved V gene in checked studies; the others have no known cause. For V, J and clone size, that table is used; D and trimming come from the DNA. The sample data list approximately 290,000 clones, and roughly 91% of these were observed just once. Clones ranked in the top ten supply 0.75% to 0.9% of the sample.

The chain is assembled from TRBV7-2 and TRBJ2-1; TRBD2 is a possible D gene, resting on 6 matching bases. This receptor was obtained from a man aged 30 to 39 with acute or convalescent COVID-19. The sample consisted of peripheral blood. The CDR3 loop reads CASSYGLLYNEQFF. The nucleotide sequence reads TGTGCCAGCAGCTACGGACTACTCTACAATGAGCAGTTCTTC. The full variable domain, with segments outside the CDR3 supplied by the reference TRBV7-2 and TRBJ2-1 proteins, appears as GAGVSQSPSNKVTEKGKDVELRCDPISGHTALYWYRQSLGQGLEFLIYFQGNSAPDKSGLPSDRFSAERTGGSVSTLTIQRTQQEDSAVYLCASSYGLLYNEQFFGPGTRLTVL.